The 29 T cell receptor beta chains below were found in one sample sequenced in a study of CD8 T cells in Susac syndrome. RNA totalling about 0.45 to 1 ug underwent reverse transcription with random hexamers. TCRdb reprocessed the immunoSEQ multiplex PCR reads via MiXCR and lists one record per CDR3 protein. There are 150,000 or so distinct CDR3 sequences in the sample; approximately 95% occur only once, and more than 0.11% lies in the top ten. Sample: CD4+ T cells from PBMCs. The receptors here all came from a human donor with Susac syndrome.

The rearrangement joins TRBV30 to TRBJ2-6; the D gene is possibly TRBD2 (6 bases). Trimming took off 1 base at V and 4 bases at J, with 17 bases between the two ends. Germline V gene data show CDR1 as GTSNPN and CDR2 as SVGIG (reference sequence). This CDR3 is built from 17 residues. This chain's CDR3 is CAWSDKEGRLGANVLTF. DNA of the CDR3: TGTGCCTGGAGTGACAAGGAGGGACGACTGGGGGCCAACGTCCTGACTTTC.

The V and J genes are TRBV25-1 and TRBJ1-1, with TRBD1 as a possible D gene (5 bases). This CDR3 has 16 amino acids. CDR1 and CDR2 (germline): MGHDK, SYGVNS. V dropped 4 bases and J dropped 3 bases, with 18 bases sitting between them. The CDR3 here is CASSARGVGSDTEAFF. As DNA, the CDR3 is TGTGCCAGCAGTGCACGGGGGGTTGGGTCGGACACTGAAGCTTTCTTT.

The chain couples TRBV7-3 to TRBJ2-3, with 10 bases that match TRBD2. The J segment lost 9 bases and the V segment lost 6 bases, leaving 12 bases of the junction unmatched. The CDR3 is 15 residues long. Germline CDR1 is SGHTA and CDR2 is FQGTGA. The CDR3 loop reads CASRFSGRNPTTQYF. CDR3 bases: TGTGCCAGCAGGTTTAGCGGGAGGAACCCCACCACGCAGTATTTT.

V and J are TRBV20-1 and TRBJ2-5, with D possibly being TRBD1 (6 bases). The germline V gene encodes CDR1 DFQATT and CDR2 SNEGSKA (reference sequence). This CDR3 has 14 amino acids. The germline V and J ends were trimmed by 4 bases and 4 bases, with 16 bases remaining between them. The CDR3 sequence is CSAILAGQRETQYF. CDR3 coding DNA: TGCAGTGCTATCCTCGCAGGACAGCGAGAGACCCAGTACTTC.

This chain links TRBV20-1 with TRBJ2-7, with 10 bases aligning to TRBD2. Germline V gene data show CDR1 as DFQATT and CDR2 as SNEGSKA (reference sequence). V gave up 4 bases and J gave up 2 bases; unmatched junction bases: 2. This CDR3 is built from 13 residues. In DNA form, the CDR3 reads TGCAGTGCTATTACTAGCGGGACCTACGAGCAGTACTTC. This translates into CSAITSGTYEQYF.

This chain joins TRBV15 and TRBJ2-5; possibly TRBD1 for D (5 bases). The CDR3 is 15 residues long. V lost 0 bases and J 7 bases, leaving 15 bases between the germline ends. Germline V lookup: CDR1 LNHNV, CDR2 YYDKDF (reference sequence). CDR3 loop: CATSRDRGQVGTQYF. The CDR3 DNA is TGTGCCACCAGCAGAGATCGCGGACAAGTGGGGACCCAGTACTTC.

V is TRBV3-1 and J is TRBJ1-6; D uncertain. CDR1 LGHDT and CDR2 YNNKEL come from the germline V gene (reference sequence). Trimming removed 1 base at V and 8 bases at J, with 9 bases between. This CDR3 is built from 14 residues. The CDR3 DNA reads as TGTGCCAGCAGCCAAGCGACCGTAGATTCACCCCTCCACTTT. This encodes CASSQATVDSPLHF.

This CDR3 reads CASSQVKGDQPQHF. The CDR3 DNA reads TGTGCCAGCAGCCAGGTGAAGGGAGATCAGCCCCAGCATTTT. V and J are TRBV3-1 and TRBJ1-5; D uncertain. This CDR3 is 14 amino acids long. The germline V and J ends were trimmed by 3 bases and 5 bases, with 11 bases remaining between them. Germline V CDR1 and CDR2: LGHDT, YNNKEL (reference sequence).

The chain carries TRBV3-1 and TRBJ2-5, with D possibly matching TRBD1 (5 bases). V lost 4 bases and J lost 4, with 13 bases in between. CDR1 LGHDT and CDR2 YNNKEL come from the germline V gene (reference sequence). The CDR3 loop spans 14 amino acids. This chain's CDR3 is CASSPTAIGETQYF. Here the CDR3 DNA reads TGTGCCAGCAGCCCGACAGCGATAGGAGAGACCCAGTACTTC.

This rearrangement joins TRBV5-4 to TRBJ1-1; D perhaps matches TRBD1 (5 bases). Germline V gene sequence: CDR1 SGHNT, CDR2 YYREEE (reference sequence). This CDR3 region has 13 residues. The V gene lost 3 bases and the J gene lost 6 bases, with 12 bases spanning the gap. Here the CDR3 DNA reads TGTGCCAGCAGCTCGTGGACATCATCTGAAGCTTTCTTT. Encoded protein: CASSSWTSSEAFF.

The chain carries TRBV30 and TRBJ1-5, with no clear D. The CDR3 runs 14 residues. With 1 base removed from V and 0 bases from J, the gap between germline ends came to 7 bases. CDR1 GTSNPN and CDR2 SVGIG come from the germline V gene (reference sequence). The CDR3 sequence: CAWSAASSNQPQHF. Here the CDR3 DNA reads TGTGCCTGGAGTGCGGCGTCTAGCAATCAGCCCCAGCATTTT. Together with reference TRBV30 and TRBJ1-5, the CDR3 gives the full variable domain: SQTIHQWPATLVQPVGSPLSLECTVEGTSNPNLYWYRQAAGRGLQLLFYSVGIGQISSEVPQNLSASRPQDRQFILSSKKLLLSDSGFYLCAWSAASSNQPQHFGDGTRLSIL.

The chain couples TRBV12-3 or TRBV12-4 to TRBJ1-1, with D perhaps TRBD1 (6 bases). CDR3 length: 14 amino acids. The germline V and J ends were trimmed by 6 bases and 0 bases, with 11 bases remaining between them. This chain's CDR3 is CASSYRTVNTEAFF. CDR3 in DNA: TGTGCCAGCAGCTACCGGACAGTGAACACTGAAGCTTTCTTT.

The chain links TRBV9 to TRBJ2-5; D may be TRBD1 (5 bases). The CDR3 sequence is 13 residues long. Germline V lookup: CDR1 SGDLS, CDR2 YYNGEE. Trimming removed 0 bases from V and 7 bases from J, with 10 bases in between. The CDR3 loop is CASSVVSQGTQYF. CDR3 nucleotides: TGTGCCAGCAGCGTAGTTTCCCAGGGGACCCAGTACTTC.

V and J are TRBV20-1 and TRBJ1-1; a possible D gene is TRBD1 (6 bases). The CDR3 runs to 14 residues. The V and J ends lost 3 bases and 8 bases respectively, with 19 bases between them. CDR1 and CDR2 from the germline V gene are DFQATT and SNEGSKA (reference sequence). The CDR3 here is CSARGPTGITEAFF. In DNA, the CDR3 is TGCAGTGCTAGGGGGCCGACAGGAATAACCGAAGCTTTCTTT.

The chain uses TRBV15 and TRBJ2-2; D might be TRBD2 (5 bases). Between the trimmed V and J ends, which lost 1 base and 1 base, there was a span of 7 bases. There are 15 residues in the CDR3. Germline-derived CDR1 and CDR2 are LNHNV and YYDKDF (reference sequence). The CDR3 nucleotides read TGTGCCACCAGCAGAGTTGAGGGGAACACCGGGGAGCTGTTTTTT. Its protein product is CATSRVEGNTGELFF.

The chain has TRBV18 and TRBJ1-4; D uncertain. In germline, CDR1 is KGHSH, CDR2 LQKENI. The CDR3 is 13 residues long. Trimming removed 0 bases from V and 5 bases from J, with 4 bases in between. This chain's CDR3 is CASSPPGNEKLFF. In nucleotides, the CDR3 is TGTGCCAGCTCACCACCGGGGAATGAAAAACTGTTTTTT.

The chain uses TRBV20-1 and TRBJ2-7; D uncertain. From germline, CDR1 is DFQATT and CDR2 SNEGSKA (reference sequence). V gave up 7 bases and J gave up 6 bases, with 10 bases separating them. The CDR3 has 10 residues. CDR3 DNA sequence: TGCAGTGTCGCAAGGAGCGAGCAGTACTTC. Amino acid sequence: CSVARSEQYF.

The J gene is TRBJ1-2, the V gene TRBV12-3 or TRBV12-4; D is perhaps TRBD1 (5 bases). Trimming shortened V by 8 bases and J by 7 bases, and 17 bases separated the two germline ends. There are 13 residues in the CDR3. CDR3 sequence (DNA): TGTGCCAGCGGAAAAGGGGTTTGGGGTGGCTACACCTTC. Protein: CASGKGVWGGYTF.

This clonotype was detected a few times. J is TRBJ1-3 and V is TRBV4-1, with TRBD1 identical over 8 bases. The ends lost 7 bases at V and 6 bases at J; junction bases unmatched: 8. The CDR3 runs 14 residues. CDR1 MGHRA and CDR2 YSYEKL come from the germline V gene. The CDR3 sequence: CASTVGQGVNTIYF. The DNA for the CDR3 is TGCGCCAGCACTGTCGGACAGGGCGTAAACACCATATATTTT.

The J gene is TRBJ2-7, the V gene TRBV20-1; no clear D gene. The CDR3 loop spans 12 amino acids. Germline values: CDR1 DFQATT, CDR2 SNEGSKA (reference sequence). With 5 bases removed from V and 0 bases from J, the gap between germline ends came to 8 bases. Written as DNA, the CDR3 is TGCAGTGCTGAGGAGTCCTCCTACGAGCAGTACTTC. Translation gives CSAEESSYEQYF.

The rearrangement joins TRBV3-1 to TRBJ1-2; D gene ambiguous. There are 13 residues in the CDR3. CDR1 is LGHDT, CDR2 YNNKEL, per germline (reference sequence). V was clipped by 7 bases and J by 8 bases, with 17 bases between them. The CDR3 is CASIMSGGEGYTF. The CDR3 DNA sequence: TGTGCCAGCATTATGAGCGGCGGTGAGGGCTACACCTTC. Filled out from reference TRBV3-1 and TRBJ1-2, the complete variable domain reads DTAVSQTPKYLVTQMGNDKSIKCEQNLGHDTMYWYKQDSKKFLKIMFSYNNKELIINETVPNRFSPKSPDKAHLNLHINSLELGDSAVYFCASIMSGGEGYTFGSGTRLTVV.

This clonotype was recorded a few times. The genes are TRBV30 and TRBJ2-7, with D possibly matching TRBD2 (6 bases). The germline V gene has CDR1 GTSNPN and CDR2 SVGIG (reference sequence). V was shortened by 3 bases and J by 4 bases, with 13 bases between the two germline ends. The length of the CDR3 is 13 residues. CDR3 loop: CAWSPGGVYEQYF. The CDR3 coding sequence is TGTGCCTGGAGCCCCGGAGGGGTGTACGAGCAGTACTTC.

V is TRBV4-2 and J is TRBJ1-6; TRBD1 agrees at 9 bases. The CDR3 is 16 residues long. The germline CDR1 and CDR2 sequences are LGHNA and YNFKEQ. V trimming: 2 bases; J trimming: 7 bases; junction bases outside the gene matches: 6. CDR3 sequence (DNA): TGTGCCAGCAGCCAACCGGACAGGGGAGACAATTCACCCCTCCACTTT. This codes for CASSQPDRGDNSPLHF.

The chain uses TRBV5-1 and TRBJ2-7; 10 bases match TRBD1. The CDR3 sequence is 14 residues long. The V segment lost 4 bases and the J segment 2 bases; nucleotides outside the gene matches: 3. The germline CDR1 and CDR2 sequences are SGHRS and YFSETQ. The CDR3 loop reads CASSADRGPYEQYF. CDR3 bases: TGCGCCAGCAGCGCAGACAGGGGGCCCTACGAGCAGTACTTC.

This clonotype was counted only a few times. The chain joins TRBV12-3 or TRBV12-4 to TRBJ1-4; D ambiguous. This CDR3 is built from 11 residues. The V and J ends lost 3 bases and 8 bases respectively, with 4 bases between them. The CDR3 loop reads CASSFGEKLFF. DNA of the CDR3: TGTGCCAGCAGTTTTGGGGAAAAACTGTTTTTT.

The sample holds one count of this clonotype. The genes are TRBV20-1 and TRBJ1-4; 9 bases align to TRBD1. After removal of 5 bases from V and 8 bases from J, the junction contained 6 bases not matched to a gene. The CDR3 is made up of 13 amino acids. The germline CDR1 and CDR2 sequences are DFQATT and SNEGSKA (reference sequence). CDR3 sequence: CSAARTGEEKLFF. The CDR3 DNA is TGCAGTGCTGCACGGACAGGGGAAGAAAAACTGTTTTTT.

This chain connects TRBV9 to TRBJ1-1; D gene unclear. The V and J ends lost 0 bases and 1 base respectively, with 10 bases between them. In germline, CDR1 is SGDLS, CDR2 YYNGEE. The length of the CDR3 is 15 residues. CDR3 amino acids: CASSVGVGSNTEAFF. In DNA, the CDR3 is TGTGCCAGCAGCGTAGGGGTCGGATCGAACACTGAAGCTTTCTTT.

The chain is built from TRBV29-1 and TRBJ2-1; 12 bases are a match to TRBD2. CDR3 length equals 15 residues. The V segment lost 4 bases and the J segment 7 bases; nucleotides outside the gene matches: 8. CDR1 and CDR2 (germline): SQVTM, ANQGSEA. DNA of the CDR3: TGCAGCGTTGTGCTCAGGCTAGCGGGAGGGAATGAGCAGTTCTTC. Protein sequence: CSVVLRLAGGNEQFF.

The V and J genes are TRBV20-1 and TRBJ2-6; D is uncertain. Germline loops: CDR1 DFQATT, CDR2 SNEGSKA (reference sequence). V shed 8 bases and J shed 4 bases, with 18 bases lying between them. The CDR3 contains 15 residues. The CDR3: CSLRRPPEGANVLTF. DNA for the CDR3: TGCAGTCTACGACGGCCCCCTGAAGGGGCCAACGTCCTGACTTTC.